The 11 T cell receptor beta chains presented below share a single source sample, sequenced in a study of patients and donors after allogeneic stem cell transplantation (dated by TCRdb to the early 2020s). The library was built by means of RT-PCR. The instrument was a NextSeq 550. TCRdb trimmed public reads at Q25 via fastp, called clones via MiXCR and kept in-frame beta chains. Rows are unified per CDR3 protein, each entry keeping the most common DNA and genes. The sample data list 190,000 or so distinct CDR3 sequences, and more than 35% of these were observed just once. The ten largest make up approximately 10% of the sample. The material sequenced was blood, either unsorted or a sorted T cell fraction (not recorded which). The receptors derive from a human donor who was either an allogeneic HSCT recipient or a stem cell or donor lymphocyte infusion donor (not recorded which). It is not recorded whose cells these are; they may come from a transplant donor.

The chain employs TRBV28 and TRBJ1-2; D is perhaps TRBD1 (6 bases). V lost 6 bases and J 4 bases, leaving 9 bases between the germline ends. In germline, CDR1 is MDHEN, CDR2 SYDVKM. CDR3 size: 12 residues. CDR3 protein: CASSTGFYGYTF. The CDR3 DNA reads as TGTGCCAGCAGCACAGGGTTCTATGGCTACACCTTC.

The rearrangement links TRBV20-1 to TRBJ2-7; unclear D gene. Germline V gives CDR1 DFQATT, CDR2 SNEGSKA (reference sequence). CDR3 length equals 11 residues. The germline V and J ends were trimmed by 3 bases and 1 base, with 4 bases remaining between them. The CDR3 region has the DNA TGCAGTGCTAGGAATTCCTACGAGCAGTACTTC. Translated, it gives CSARNSYEQYF.

The chain joins TRBV20-1 to TRBJ1-2; tentatively, D is TRBD1 (6 bases). The germline V gene encodes CDR1 DFQATT and CDR2 SNEGSKA (reference sequence). The CDR3 runs 14 residues. Trimming stripped 5 bases from V and 3 bases from J, with 16 bases between. CDR3 DNA sequence: TGCAGTGCTCCTTCAGGGGCAGCGGACTATGGCTACACCTTC. Translating gives CSAPSGAADYGYTF.

The V gene is TRBV27, the J gene TRBJ2-2; 8 nucleotides match TRBD1. Germline-derived CDR1 and CDR2 are MNHEY and SMNVEV (reference sequence). V shed 8 bases and J 3 bases; nucleotides not matched to a gene: 11. CDR3 length: 16 residues. CDR3: CASRHRTGWDTGELFF. The CDR3 nucleotides read TGTGCCAGCCGCCATCGGACAGGGTGGGACACCGGGGAGCTGTTTTTT.

The chain has TRBV18 and TRBJ1-1, with D uncertain. V was cut by 5 bases and J by 1 base, with 8 bases left in between. CDR3 size: 13 residues. Germline CDR1 is KGHSH and CDR2 is LQKENI. Here the CDR3 DNA reads TGTGCCAGCTCATCCACACAGAACACTGAAGCTTTCTTT. Translating gives CASSSTQNTEAFF.

The chain links TRBV20-1 to TRBJ1-4, with no clear D. Trimming removed 5 bases at V and 8 bases at J, with 12 bases between. The CDR3 extends over 12 amino acids. Germline V gene sequence: CDR1 DFQATT, CDR2 SNEGSKA (reference sequence). The CDR3 DNA sequence: TGCAGTGCTCGACCCAGAGGGGAAAAACTGTTTTTT. Residues: CSARPRGEKLFF.

This clonotype was seen a handful of times. The V and J genes are TRBV7-9 and TRBJ1-1; no clear D. This CDR3 comprises 12 residues. Germline V gives CDR1 SEHNR, CDR2 FQNEAQ (reference sequence). Trimming removed 7 bases from V and 5 bases from J, with 11 bases in between. For the CDR3, the DNA is TGTGCCAGCACGACGGGTGCGACTGAAGCTTTCTTT. Translated: CASTTGATEAFF.

There are many counts of this clonotype. This chain links TRBV20-1 with TRBJ1-4; no definite D call. The germline V gene encodes CDR1 DFQATT and CDR2 SNEGSKA (reference sequence). The CDR3 is made up of 15 amino acids. Trimming took off 0 bases at V and 4 bases at J, with 12 bases between the two ends. The CDR3 nucleotides are TGCAGTGCTAGAGATACGGTGGGAGTTAATGAAAAACTGTTTTTT. Its protein product is CSARDTVGVNEKLFF.

This clonotype was recorded a few times. V gene TRBV12-3 or TRBV12-4 combines with J gene TRBJ1-5; the D is unclear. The CDR3 sequence is 15 residues long. The V end was cut by 3 bases, the J end by 0 bases, with 9 bases between. The CDR3 spells CASSFQQNSNQPQHF. CDR3 sequence (DNA): TGTGCCAGCAGTTTTCAACAGAATAGCAATCAGCCCCAGCATTTT.

This chain uses TRBV7-3 with TRBJ1-2; a possible D gene is TRBD1 (6 bases). CDR1 is SGHTA, CDR2 FQGTGA, per germline. This CDR3 has 14 residues. Trimming removed 1 base from V and 8 bases from J, with 14 bases in between. CDR3 sequence: CASSLNGRGKGYTF. The DNA of the CDR3 is TGTGCCAGCAGCTTAAATGGCAGGGGAAAGGGCTACACCTTC.

The rearrangement joins TRBV12-3 or TRBV12-4 to TRBJ2-7; a possible D gene is TRBD2 (5 bases). The V end lost 5 bases, the J end lost 4 bases, and 18 bases lay between the germline ends. This CDR3 has 15 amino acids. CDR3 residues: CASSKAAAFRYEQYF. The CDR3, as DNA: TGTGCCAGCAGTAAGGCAGCGGCGTTCCGATACGAGCAGTACTTC.